This is a list of T cell receptor beta chains from one sample in a study of blood T cell repertoires in COVID-19. The data were produced by immunoSEQ multiplex PCR, yet TCRdb's version contains in-frame clones alone and is incomplete. The sample contains 250,000 to 350,000 clones, roughly nine tenths of which appear only once. Specimen: PBMCs or T cells enriched from blood (not recorded which). The receptors here all came from a woman aged 40-49 years who had recovered from COVID-19. Both conserved end residues are part of each CDR3. D genes are given only for firm matches. Size is stated for part of the rows, as once, few or many counts, or as a class when the clone is expanded.

>NA|TRBJ2-2|TRBV7-2|NA
TGTGCCAGCAGCTTAACCGGGACACCCCTCCGCCTGTTTTTT
CASSLTGTPLRLFF
>TRBD2|TRBJ2-1|TRBV28|NA
TGTGCCAGCCGACCCCGGACTAGCGGGAGGGTAAGCAATGAGCAGTTCTTC
CASRPRTSGRVSNEQFF
>NA|TRBJ1-4|TRBV30|many
TGTGCCTGCGAGCGAGGGATTAATGAAAAACTGTTTTTT
CACERGINEKLFF
>NA|TRBJ2-1|TRBV19|NA
TGTGCCAGTAGTATAGGGCGGGGTTTCGATGAGCAGTTCTTC
CASSIGRGFDEQFF
>TRBD2|TRBJ2-7|TRBV7-6|NA
TGTGCCAGCAGCTTACTAGCGGGAGGGTCCAACGAGCAGTACTTC
CASSLLAGGSNEQYF
>TRBD1|TRBJ2-7|TRBV18|NA
TGTGCCAGCTCGACCGGGACAGCCTACGAGCAGTACTTC
CASSTGTAYEQYF
>TRBD2|TRBJ2-4|TRBV28|NA
TGTGCCAGCAGCCCAGCGGGAGCCTCTCGAAACATTCAGTACTTC
CASSPAGASRNIQYF
>NA|TRBJ1-1|TRBV18|NA
TGTGCCAGCTCCCCAAAACAGTCCCTCGAAGATGCTTTCTTT
CASSPKQSLEDAFF
>TRBD2|TRBJ2-4|TRBV7-2|NA
TGTGCCAGCAGCTTAGGTAGCGGGAGTGGCAAAAACATTCAGTACTTC
CASSLGSGSGKNIQYF
>NA|TRBJ2-1|TRBV7-7|NA
TGTGCTAGCAGCCCGAGCGGGCTTAGCTCCTACAATGAGCAGTTCTTC
CASSPSGLSSYNEQFF
>NA|TRBJ2-1|TRBV6-2/TRBV6-3|NA
TGTGCCAGCAGTTATGTGTGGGGAGTTACCTACAATGAGCAGTTCTTC
CASSYVWGVTYNEQFF
>TRBD1|TRBJ1-5|TRBV19|NA
TGTGCCAGTGGCACAGGGGCTAACCCGCCCCAGCATTTT
CASGTGANPPQHF
>TRBD1|TRBJ1-6|TRBV27|NA
TGTGCCAGCAGGCCTTCGACAGGGAGTAATTCACCCCTCCACTTT
CASRPSTGSNSPLHF
>NA|TRBJ2-5|TRBV7-2|NA
TGTGCCAGCAGCTTACCCCCAGTGGGCCAAGGGACCCAGTACTTC
CASSLPPVGQGTQYF
>TRBD1|TRBJ1-4|TRBV28|NA
TGTGCCAGCAGTTCAGCCGAGCCGGGACAGGGTAATGAAAAACTGTTTTTT
CASSSAEPGQGNEKLFF
>NA|TRBJ1-6|TRBV7-3|NA
TGTGCCAGCAGCTTAAATCCCGTGAGCTCCTATAATTCACCCCTCCACTTT
CASSLNPVSSYNSPLHF
>TRBD1|TRBJ2-4|TRBV5-1|NA
TGCGCCAGCAGCTTGGTGGGTCAGGGGGTGGAGGACATTCAGTACTTC
CASSLVGQGVEDIQYF
>TRBD2|TRBJ2-3|TRBV4-3|NA
TGCGCCAGCAGGCGGGAGTTGGTCACAGATACGCAGTATTTT
CASRRELVTDTQYF
>NA|TRBJ2-1|TRBV11-3|NA
TGTGCCAGCAGCTTAGCGTATACCGGGTACTACAATGAGCAGTTCTTC
CASSLAYTGYYNEQFF
>NA|TRBJ1-2|TRBV29-1|few
TGCAGCGTCGTCGACAGTAACTATGGCTACACCTTC
CSVVDSNYGYTF
>NA|TRBJ2-1|TRBV2|NA
TGTGCCAGCAATTGGCGGGAGAGCCAGGGGGAGCAGTTCTTC
CASNWRESQGEQFF
>TRBD2|TRBJ2-1|TRBV6-5|NA
TGTGCCAGCAGCCCGGGACTAGAACCGACGAGGGAGCAGTTCTTC
CASSPGLEPTREQFF
>NA|TRBJ1-1|TRBV7-9|NA
TGTGCCGCAAGAGGAGGAAACACTGAAGCTTTCTTT
CAARGGNTEAFF
>NA|TRBJ1-5|TRBV18|NA
TGTGCCAGCTCCCCGGGGGGCAACAATAGGCAGCCCCAGCATTTT
CASSPGGNNRQPQHF